One and the same sample provided the 9 T cell receptor beta chains below, sequenced in a study of CD8+CD57+ T cells in acquired aplastic anemia. It was genomic DNA that served as the template for profiling TCR beta VDJ and CDR3. One entry per CDR3 protein results from TCRdb running MiXCR on the reads. The sample has more than 100,000 distinct CDR3 sequences, around two fifths seen once. The specimen was sorted CD4+, CD8+, or CD8+CD57+ T cells (not recorded which) from PBMCs. These receptors were obtained from a human donor in good health, serving as a control.

In its sample, this clonotype was seen many times. This sequence joins TRBV10-2 and TRBJ2-4; 8 positions match TRBD1. The CDR3 runs to 13 residues. Trimming took 6 bases from V and 12 from J; bases not matched to a gene: 10. The germline gives CDR1 WSHSY, CDR2 SAAADI. CDR3 nucleotides: TGCGCCAGCAGCGATGCCAACAGGGGGACTCAGTACTTC. This gives the protein CASSDANRGTQYF.

This sequence joins TRBV10-3 and TRBJ2-7; D perhaps matches TRBD1 (6 bases). Germline CDR1 and CDR2: ENHRY and SYGVKD. CDR3 length: 11 residues. V was pared by 5 bases and J by 7 bases, with 9 bases between. CDR3 nucleotides: TGTGCCATCAGTAAAGGACAGGAGCAGTACTTC. Residues: CAISKGQEQYF.

This CDR3 is CSVESAGALYYEQYF. As DNA, the CDR3 is TGCAGCGTTGAATCAGCGGGAGCCCTCTATTACGAGCAGTACTTC. The chain couples TRBV29-1 to TRBJ2-7; TRBD2 aligns across 8 bases. Germline V lookup: CDR1 SQVTM, CDR2 ANQGSEA. The V gene end was trimmed by 2 bases and the J gene end by 4 bases; junction bases not matched to a gene: 10. This CDR3 has 15 residues.

Remarks on this clonotype: The junction does not match germline at one end; this may be a read error. The chain has TRBV12-3 or TRBV12-4 and TRBJ2-1, with 11 nucleotides matching TRBD2. The CDR3 contains 16 residues. The CDR3 reads CASSLTSGNLYNERFF. The CDR3 nucleotides are TGTGCCAGCAGCTTGACTAGCGGGAACCTATACAATGAGCGGTTCTTC.

This clonotype showed up many times. The gene calls are TRBV20-1 and TRBJ1-1, with D unresolved. Germline V lookup: CDR1 DFQATT, CDR2 SNEGSKA (reference sequence). V was pared by 2 bases and J by 0 bases, with 7 bases between. CDR3 length: 13 residues. DNA of the CDR3: TGCAGTGCTAGACTGCAGTTGAACACTGAAGCTTTCTTT. Translating gives CSARLQLNTEAFF.

This clonotype was seen at least ten times. This chain uses TRBV15 with TRBJ1-3; possible D gene TRBD1, 6 bases. V lost 0 bases, J lost 4 bases, and 13 bases lay in between. CDR3 length: 16 amino acids. Per germline, CDR1 LNHNV and CDR2 YYDKDF (reference sequence). The CDR3 region is CATSRDPGQGGNTIYF. The CDR3, as DNA: TGTGCCACCAGCAGAGATCCGGGGCAGGGGGGAAACACCATATATTTT.

Ten or more counts support this clonotype. The rearrangement uses TRBV29-1 and TRBJ2-5; 9 nucleotides agree with TRBD1. CDR3 length: 14 amino acids. The trim removed 5 bases at V and 3 bases at J, leaving 7 bases unmatched. Germline lookup yields CDR1 SQVTM and CDR2 ANQGSEA. In DNA form, the CDR3 reads TGCAGCGTTTTAAATAGGGACAGGGAAGAGACCCAGTACTTC. Its translation is CSVLNRDREETQYF.

The chain uses TRBV29-1 and TRBJ1-5, with D perhaps matching TRBD1 (5 bases). CDR1 and CDR2 from the germline V gene are SQVTM and ANQGSEA. V lost 4 bases and J lost 3, with 10 bases in between. The CDR3 extends over 13 amino acids. The CDR3 DNA sequence: TGCAGCGTTGCCGGGACGGACAATCAGCCCCAGCATTTT. Translating it yields CSVAGTDNQPQHF.

This chain links TRBV7-2 with TRBJ1-2; TRBD1 matches 7 bases. The CDR3 loop spans 13 amino acids. The germline gives CDR1 SGHTA, CDR2 FQGNSA. V was clipped by 5 bases and J by 6 bases; unmatched bases: 6. The CDR3 sequence is CASSIDRVDGYTF. The DNA for the CDR3 is TGTGCCAGCAGCATCGACAGGGTGGATGGCTACACCTTC.